These 26 T cell receptor beta chains were all obtained from the same sample, sequenced in a study of CD8 T cells in ankylosing spondylitis. Each CDR3 protein gets one entry after TCRdb re-called the 5' RACE reads with MiXCR. The sample yields roughly 170,000 distinct CDR3 sequences, 9.8% seen once. The sequenced sample was blood, either unsorted or a sorted T cell fraction (not recorded which). Receptors were obtained from a female donor with ankylosing spondylitis or in good health (not recorded which).

This chain uses TRBV7-9 with TRBJ2-5; 7 nucleotides match TRBD1. The CDR3 contains 14 residues. The V gene end was trimmed by 1 base and the J gene end by 2 bases; junction bases not matched to a gene: 1. Germline values: CDR1 SEHNR, CDR2 FQNEAQ (reference sequence). The CDR3 region is CASSLVDRQETQYF. The CDR3 DNA follows: TGTGCCAGCAGCTTAGTGGACAGGCAAGAGACCCAGTACTTC.

This clonotype was detected ten times or more. The CDR3 is CASSLSAVVDEQFF. CDR3 sequence (DNA): TGTGCCAGCAGTTTGTCAGCGGTCGTCGATGAGCAGTTCTTC. The genes are TRBV12-3 or TRBV12-4 and TRBJ2-1; perhaps TRBD2 as D (5 bases). The CDR3 loop spans 14 amino acids. Trimming left V 3 bases short and J 8 bases short, with 14 bases between.

On this clonotype: Without the conserved terminal phenylalanine or tryptophan, this CDR3 likely stems from a read error. V usage is TRBV4-3 and J usage is TRBJ2-2, with 9 positions matching TRBD1. The V gene's germline CDR1 is LGHNA and CDR2 YSLEER. The V and J ends lost 3 bases and 6 bases, in that order; junction bases with no gene match: 2. This CDR3 has 14 amino acids. In nucleotides, the CDR3 is TGCGCCAGCAGCCAGGACAGGGGATCCGGGGAGCTGTTTTAT. Protein sequence: CASSQDRGSGELFY.

This clonotype was counted a few times. J is TRBJ1-5 and V is TRBV6-1; the match to TRBD1 covers 9 bases. The CDR3 runs 15 residues. Germline-derived CDR1 and CDR2 are MNHNS and SASEGT. The J segment lost 1 base and the V segment lost 6 bases, leaving 4 bases of the junction unmatched. CDR3 sequence: CASSPDRGSNQPQHF. CDR3 sequence (DNA): TGTGCCAGCAGCCCCGACAGGGGGAGCAATCAGCCCCAGCATTTT.

This clonotype was counted at least ten times. This sequence joins TRBV19 and TRBJ2-7; 11 nucleotides agree with TRBD2. CDR1 LNHDA and CDR2 SQIVND come from the germline V gene (reference sequence). The CDR3 is 14 residues long. The V segment lost 2 bases and the J segment 4 bases; nucleotides outside the gene matches: 1. CDR3 DNA sequence: TGTGCCAGTAGTATAACTAGCGGGAGTTACGAGCAGTACTTC. Protein: CASSITSGSYEQYF. Filled out from reference TRBV19 and TRBJ2-7, the complete variable domain reads DGGITQSPKYLFRKEGQNVTLSCEQNLNHDAMYWYRQDPGQGLRLIYYSQIVNDFQKGDIAEGYSVSREKKESFPLTVTSAQKNPTAFYLCASSITSGSYEQYFGPGTRLTVT.

This rearrangement joins TRBV12-3 or TRBV12-4 to TRBJ2-3, with 8 bases aligning to TRBD2. The CDR3 contains 15 residues. The trim removed 6 bases at V and 2 bases at J, leaving 7 bases unmatched. The CDR3 sequence is CASSGGVGYTDTQYF. CDR3 DNA: TGTGCCAGCAGCGGGGGGGTAGGCTACACAGATACGCAGTATTTT.

This clonotype was counted a few times. This chain joins TRBV4-2 and TRBJ2-3; D call uncertain. Trimming removed 9 bases from V and 0 bases from J, with 16 bases in between. The germline V gene encodes CDR1 LGHNA and CDR2 YNFKEQ. This CDR3 spans 15 amino acids. CDR3: CASQVIEGSTDTQYF. CDR3 DNA: TGTGCCAGTCAAGTGATAGAAGGCAGCACAGATACGCAGTATTTT.

The chain links TRBV27 to TRBJ2-1, with TRBD2 matching over 10 bases. With V trimmed by 7 bases and J by 7 bases, 7 bases remained unmatched. Per germline, CDR1 MNHEY and CDR2 SMNVEV (reference sequence). This CDR3 spans 14 amino acids. The CDR3 sequence is CASIPSGRVNEQFF. The CDR3 region has the DNA TGTGCCAGCATTCCTAGCGGGAGAGTAAATGAGCAGTTCTTC.

The table lists this clonotype with many counts. The rearrangement joins TRBV12-3 or TRBV12-4 to TRBJ2-7, with 10 bases lining up with TRBD2. Losses at the gene ends were 6 bases for V and 6 bases for J; bases not matched to a gene: 14. The CDR3 runs to 16 residues. Here the CDR3 reads CASSPWASGRSGEQYF. CDR3 sequence (DNA): TGTGCCAGCAGCCCTTGGGCTAGCGGGAGATCTGGCGAGCAGTACTTC.

This clonotype was counted ten times or more. This rearrangement joins TRBV20-1 to TRBJ2-4, with 8 bases that match TRBD1. After removal of 6 bases from V and 5 bases from J, the junction contained 15 bases not matched to a gene. Germline values: CDR1 DFQATT, CDR2 SNEGSKA (reference sequence). CDR3 length: 16 residues. The CDR3 DNA follows: TGCAGTGCCTTCCCTTGGGCAGGGGGCCCGCAAAACATTCAGTACTTC. Protein product: CSAFPWAGGPQNIQYF.

At least ten counts were recorded for this clonotype. The chain joins TRBV29-1 to TRBJ2-7; D unresolved. Per germline, CDR1 SQVTM and CDR2 ANQGSEA. V lost 7 bases and J lost 3, with 13 bases in between. The CDR3 length is 12 residues. CDR3 coding DNA: TGCAGCGCCACGGGCAACGACTACGAGCAGTACTTC. Translation gives CSATGNDYEQYF.

The rearrangement uses TRBV15 and TRBJ1-5, with D possibly TRBD1 on 5 matching bases. V was cut by 0 bases and J by 7 bases, with 13 bases left in between. Germline V gives CDR1 LNHNV, CDR2 YYDKDF (reference sequence). This CDR3 has 15 residues. The CDR3 bases are TGTGCCACCAGCAGAGATCAGGGAAAGGGACAGCCCCAGCATTTT. The encoded protein is CATSRDQGKGQPQHF.

This clonotype was recorded a few times. The chain carries TRBV20-1 and TRBJ2-1, with D possibly being TRBD2 (6 bases). Trimming removed 0 bases from V and 4 bases from J, with 19 bases in between. The CDR3 covers 17 residues. CDR1 and CDR2 (germline): DFQATT, SNEGSKA (reference sequence). The CDR3 coding sequence is TGCAGTGCTAGAGACTTGGGGCCCCTTGGAGGGTACAATGAGCAGTTCTTC. This encodes CSARDLGPLGGYNEQFF.

This clonotype was detected many times. The gene calls are TRBV5-1 and TRBJ2-5; 7 positions agree with TRBD2. Trimming removed 2 bases from V and 5 bases from J; junction bases left unmatched: 12. The germline CDR1 and CDR2 sequences are SGHRS and YFSETQ. There are 16 residues in the CDR3. In nucleotides, the CDR3 is TGCGCCAGCAGCTTCCCCCTGGGAGGGTCGGAGGAGACCCAGTACTTC. As protein: CASSFPLGGSEETQYF. Full variable domain (rest looked up from reference TRBV5-1 and TRBJ2-5): KAGVTQTPRYLIKTRGQQVTLSCSPISGHRSVSWYQQTPGQGLQFLFEYFSETQRNKGNFPGRFSGRQFSNSRSEMNVSTLELGDSALYLCASSFPLGGSEETQYFGPGTRLLVL.

This clonotype showed up many times. The chain couples TRBV4-3 to TRBJ2-7; 9 nucleotides match TRBD2. Trimming cost V 4 bases and J 2 bases; bases outside gene matches: 6. CDR3 length: 15 amino acids. CDR1 is LGHNA, CDR2 YSLEER, per germline. CDR3 amino acids: CASSPSGTHTYEQYF. CDR3 in DNA: TGCGCCAGCAGCCCTAGCGGGACACATACCTACGAGCAGTACTTC.

A few counts support this clonotype. The CDR3 DNA reads TGTGCCAGCAGTGAAACGGGACAGGGAACAGATACGCAGTATTTT. Translating it yields CASSETGQGTDTQYF. The chain has TRBV2 and TRBJ2-3, with TRBD1 matching 9 bases. CDR3 length equals 15 residues. Looked up from germline, CDR1 is SNHLY and CDR2 is FYNNEI. V gave up 2 bases and J gave up 3 bases; unmatched junction bases: 3.

J is TRBJ2-1 and V is TRBV2; TRBD2 is a possible D gene (7 bases). This CDR3 has 14 amino acids. Germline assignment: CDR1 SNHLY and CDR2 FYNNEI. The CDR3 loop is CAGGGYQSYNEQFF. The CDR3 nucleotides read TGTGCAGGGGGGGGGTACCAGTCCTACAATGAGCAGTTCTTC.

This clonotype has a count of ten or more. The chain uses TRBV12-3 or TRBV12-4 and TRBJ1-1; D gene unclear. The CDR3 covers 10 residues. V shed 8 bases and J shed 5 bases, with 6 bases lying between them. The CDR3 DNA sequence: TGTGCCAGCCTTGGGACTGAAGCTTTCTTT. Translating it yields CASLGTEAFF.

This sequence joins TRBV7-8 and TRBJ1-1, with D uncertain. The CDR3 contains 14 residues. V dropped 4 bases and J dropped 5 bases, with 14 bases sitting between them. CDR1 is SGHVS, CDR2 FQNEAQ, per germline. CDR3 coding DNA: TGTGCCAGCAGCTCCCAAGGCAGGAGGACTGAAGCTTTCTTT. This sequence encodes CASSSQGRRTEAFF. Based on the CDR3 plus reference TRBV7-8 and TRBJ1-1, the full variable domain is GAGVSQSPRYKVAKRGQDVALRCDPISGHVSLFWYQQALGQGPEFLTYFQNEAQLDKSGLPSDRFFAERPEGSVSTLKIQRTQQEDSAVYLCASSSQGRRTEAFFGQGTRLTVV.

This clonotype was found a few times. CDR3 sequence: CASSQDRAGLNQPQHF. CDR3 in DNA: TGCGCCAGCAGCCAAGATCGTGCAGGACTAAATCAGCCCCAGCATTTT. The V and J genes are TRBV4-3 and TRBJ1-5; D is ambiguous. V was shortened by 0 bases and J by 4 bases, with 13 bases between the two germline ends. CDR1 is LGHNA and CDR2 is YSLEER in the germline V gene. CDR3 length: 16 amino acids.

J is TRBJ1-6 and V is TRBV7-9; weak D call: TRBD1 (6 bases). V was cut by 1 base and J by 12 bases, with 10 bases left in between. The CDR3 runs to 13 residues. The V gene's germline CDR1 is SEHNR and CDR2 FQNEAQ (reference sequence). CDR3 protein: CASSLDPQGPLHF. CDR3 bases: TGTGCCAGCAGCTTAGACCCACAGGGACCCCTCCACTTT.

This clonotype was found a few times. The chain uses TRBV12-3 or TRBV12-4 and TRBJ2-1; TRBD1 matches at 7 bases. J lost 5 bases, V lost 5 bases, and 12 bases had no gene match. The CDR3 length is 16 residues. The CDR3 coding sequence is TGTGCCAGCAGTCCAGCGGACAGGCTGTTGGACAATGAGCAGTTCTTC. Protein product: CASSPADRLLDNEQFF.

This clonotype was recorded many times. The chain has TRBV4-3 and TRBJ2-1, with 15 bases that match TRBD2. The CDR3 runs to 18 residues. V lost 3 bases to trimming and J lost 5 bases; unmatched junction nucleotides: 8. Per germline, CDR1 LGHNA and CDR2 YSLEER. The CDR3 DNA sequence: TGCGCCAGCAGCCAGGGGACTAGCGGGAGGCTCGAGAACAATGAGCAGTTCTTC. It encodes CASSQGTSGRLENNEQFF.

This clonotype was seen ten or more times. The chain recombines TRBV7-2 with TRBJ2-1; 7 bases are shared with TRBD2. Per the germline V gene, CDR1 is SGHTA and CDR2 is FQGNSA. Trimming at V came to 5 bases and at J to 3 bases, leaving 7 bases not matched to a gene. The CDR3 is 15 amino acids. CDR3 protein: CASSTTSADYNEQFF. The CDR3 DNA reads as TGTGCCAGCAGCACCACTAGCGCGGACTACAATGAGCAGTTCTTC.

Many counts were recorded for this clonotype. Here the CDR3 DNA reads TGTGCCAGCAGTAAGTCAGGGGATAGCAATCAGCCCCAGCATTTT. Translation: CASSKSGDSNQPQHF. The rearrangement uses TRBV27 and TRBJ1-5, with D possibly being TRBD1 (6 bases). The CDR3 runs to 15 residues. In germline, CDR1 is MNHEY, CDR2 SMNVEV (reference sequence). V dropped 5 bases and J dropped 0 bases, with 11 bases sitting between them.

This clonotype was seen more than once but under ten times. Here the CDR3 reads CAWVEVGGTDTQYF. DNA for the CDR3: TGTGCCTGGGTGGAAGTGGGGGGCACAGATACGCAGTATTTT. V is TRBV30 and J is TRBJ2-3; possibly TRBD1 or TRBD2 for D (5 bases each). Germline CDR1 is GTSNPN and CDR2 is SVGIG (reference sequence). The CDR3 sequence is 14 residues long. Deletions cut 5 bases from V and 1 base from J, with 13 bases between.